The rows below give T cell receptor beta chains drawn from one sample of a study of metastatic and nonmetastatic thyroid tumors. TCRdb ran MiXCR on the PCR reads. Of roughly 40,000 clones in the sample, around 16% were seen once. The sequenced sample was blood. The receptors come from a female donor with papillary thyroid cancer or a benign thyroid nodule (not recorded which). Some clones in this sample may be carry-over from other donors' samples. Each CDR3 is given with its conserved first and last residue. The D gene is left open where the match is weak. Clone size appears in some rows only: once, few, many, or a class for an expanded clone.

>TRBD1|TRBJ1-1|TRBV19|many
CASSIGGTGNTEAFF
TGTGCCAGTAGTATAGGAGGGACAGGCAACACTGAAGCTTTCTTT
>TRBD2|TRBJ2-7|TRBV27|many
CASSLRGGTYSYEQYF
TGTGCCAGCAGTTTACGGGGGGGCACATACTCCTACGAGCAGTACTTC
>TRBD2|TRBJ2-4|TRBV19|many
CASSIRREGGKNIQYF
TGTGCCAGTAGTATCCGGCGGGAGGGAGGCAAAAACATTCAGTACTTC
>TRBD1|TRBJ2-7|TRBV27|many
CASRTQGAGAYEQYF
TGTGCCAGCAGAACACAGGGGGCTGGGGCCTACGAGCAGTACTTC
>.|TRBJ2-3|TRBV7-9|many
CASSPQLGAQYF
TGTGCCAGCAGCCCACAATTGGGAGCGCAGTATTTT
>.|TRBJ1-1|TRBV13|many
CASSLEVGLNTEAFF
TGTGCCAGCAGCTTAGAAGTGGGCCTGAACACTGAAGCTTTCTTT
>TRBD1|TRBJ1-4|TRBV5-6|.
CASSADPGQGAEKLFF
TGTGCCAGCAGCGCCGATCCGGGGCAGGGGGCAGAAAAACTGTTTTTT
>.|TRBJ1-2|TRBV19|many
CASSIRGQGYTF
TGTGCCAGTAGTATAAGGGGCCAAGGCTACACCTTC
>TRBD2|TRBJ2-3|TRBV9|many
CASSVGWGGFTDTQYF
TGTGCCAGCAGCGTAGGCTGGGGGGGGTTTACAGATACGCAGTATTTT
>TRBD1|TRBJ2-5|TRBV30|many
CAWSVRWTGLRETQYF
TGTGCCTGGAGTGTACGTTGGACAGGGCTGCGGGAGACCCAGTACTTC
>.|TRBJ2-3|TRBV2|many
CASILDTQYF
TGTGCCAGCATCCTGGATACGCAGTATTTT
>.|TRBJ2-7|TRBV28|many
CASSSATVGDYEQYF
TGTGCCAGCAGTTCTGCGACGGTGGGGGACTACGAGCAGTACTTC
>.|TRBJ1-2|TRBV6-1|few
CATLPRVHSANYGYTF
TGTGCCACCCTCCCCCGGGTACATTCTGCTAACTATGGCTACACCTTC
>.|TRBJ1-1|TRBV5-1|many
CASSRADTGEAFF
TGCGCCAGCAGCCGTGCTGATACAGGGGAAGCTTTCTTT
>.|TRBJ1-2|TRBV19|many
CASSPLNRDHGYTF
TGTGCCAGTAGTCCCCTCAACAGGGACCATGGCTACACCTTC
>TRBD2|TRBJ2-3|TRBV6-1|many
CATQAGGGTDTQYF
TGTGCCACCCAAGCGGGGGGGGGCACAGATACGCAGTATTTT
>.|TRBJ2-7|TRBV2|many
CATDGDSYEQYF
TGTGCCACCGACGGAGACTCCTACGAGCAGTACTTC
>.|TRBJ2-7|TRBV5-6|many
CASSRDFSSEQYF
TGTGCCAGCAGCCGGGATTTTAGTAGCGAGCAGTACTTC
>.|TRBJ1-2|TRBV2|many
CASSEVGGIGGYTF
TGTGCCAGCAGTGAAGTAGGGGGAATAGGTGGCTACACCTTC
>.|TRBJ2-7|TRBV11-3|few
CASSLGWGGQWNSHSYEQYF
TGTGCCAGCAGCTTAGGGTGGGGGGGACAGTGGAATTCCCACTCCTACGAGCAGTACTTC
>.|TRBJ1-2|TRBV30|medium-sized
CAWSFEGYGYTF
TGTGCCTGGAGTTTTGAAGGGTATGGCTACACCTTC
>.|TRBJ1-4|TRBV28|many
CASTSRQTTNEKLFF
TGTGCCAGCACCTCGCGACAGACAACTAATGAAAAACTGTTTTTT